Given below is one T cell receptor beta chain in context. The entry originates in a study of blood T cell repertoires in COVID-19. Study-level information: Whether acute or convalescent, the COVID-19 samples came from the United States, Italy and Spain. T cells, B-cell-depleted T cells, or PBMCs provided the cDNA or gDNA that served as material.

In the authors' workflow: The assay estimated nucleated cells by amplifying reference gene primers. Assay: immunoSEQ multiplex PCR; the TCRdb copy retains only in-frame clones and omits some. The V and J calls and clone size were taken over from that table, and D and trimming were inferred from the DNA. This table holds 190,000 or so clones, approximately 87% found once. CDR1 LGHDT and CDR2 YNNKEL come from the germline V gene (reference sequence). The CDR3 runs to 14 residues. The ends lost 4 bases at V and 4 bases at J; junction bases unmatched: 5. Sequenced: peripheral blood. This chain uses TRBV3-1 (or the pseudogene TRBV3-2) with TRBJ1-1, with TRBD1 matching 8 bases. This TCR was recovered from a woman aged 18-29 years who had recovered from COVID-19. This chain's CDR3 is CASSLQGAVTEAFF. The CDR3 DNA reads as TGTGCCAGCAGCCTCCAGGGGGCGGTCACTGAAGCTTTCTTT.